A single sample is the source of the 8 T cell receptor beta chains below, sequenced in a study of blood T cells in healthy people across ages. A second PCR, run for roughly 7 to 11 cycles, used a sample-barcoded 5' primer plus a J-beta primer mix. TCRdb reanalysed the 5' RACE reads using MiXCR and keeps one entry per CDR3 protein. The sample records roughly 1,500,000 distinct CDR3 sequences, about 43% being singletons. What was sequenced was blood. Receptors originate from a woman under 30 in good health.

The chain carries TRBV5-1 and TRBJ1-1; D not certain. This CDR3 has 14 residues. The V end lost 6 bases, the J end lost 4 bases, and 16 bases lay between the germline ends. Germline V gene sequence: CDR1 SGHRS, CDR2 YFSETQ. The CDR3 region is CASNPDWGGTEAFF. The CDR3 nucleotides are TGCGCCAGCAACCCCGACTGGGGAGGCACTGAAGCTTTCTTT.

This clonotype turned up a few times. This chain links TRBV20-1 with TRBJ2-5; 8 nucleotides line up with TRBD2. Looked up from germline, CDR1 is DFQATT and CDR2 is SNEGSKA (reference sequence). The junction had 7 bases not matched to a gene; V was cut back by 4 bases and J by 3 bases. CDR3 length: 14 amino acids. The CDR3 DNA reads TGCAGTGCTATACCATTGACTAGCGAAGAGACCCAGTACTTC. Its translation is CSAIPLTSEETQYF.

The V and J genes are TRBV15 and TRBJ2-3, with D possibly TRBD2 on 6 matching bases. V was pared by 3 bases and J by 0 bases, with 13 bases between. CDR3 length: 16 amino acids. CDR1 is LNHNV and CDR2 is YYDKDF in the germline V gene (reference sequence). The CDR3 DNA follows: TGTGCCACCAGCAGTGCACTAGCCGATAGCACAGATACGCAGTATTTT. Amino acids: CATSSALADSTDTQYF. Together with reference TRBV15 and TRBJ2-3, the CDR3 gives the full variable domain: DAMVIQNPRYQVTQFGKPVTLSCSQTLNHNVMYWYQQKSSQAPKLLFHYYDKDFNNEADTPDNFQSRRPNTSFCFLDIRSPGLGDTAMYLCATSSALADSTDTQYFGPGTRLTVL.

Comments on this clonotype: Germline and junction disagree at one end, which may indicate a read error. The genes are TRBV6-5 and TRBJ1-4; no firm D call. Germline V lookup: CDR1 MNHEY, CDR2 SVGAGI. This CDR3 region has 13 residues. The CDR3 sequence: CASSDSINEKLFF. The CDR3 DNA sequence: TGTGCCAGCAGTGACTCCATTAATGAAAAACTGTTTTTT.

V usage is TRBV7-9 and J usage is TRBJ2-3; TRBD2 matches 11 bases. Germline V gives CDR1 SEHNR, CDR2 FQNEAQ (reference sequence). The CDR3 covers 15 residues. J was trimmed by 3 bases and V by 4 bases; bases with no gene match: 3. The CDR3, as DNA: TGTGCCAGCAGCTGGACTAGCGGGCCTACAGATACGCAGTATTTT. Its translation: CASSWTSGPTDTQYF.

V usage is TRBV20-1 and J usage is TRBJ2-1, with TRBD1 as a possible D gene (6 bases). This CDR3 comprises 18 residues. The V end was cut by 6 bases, the J end by 5 bases, with 29 bases between. From germline, CDR1 is DFQATT and CDR2 SNEGSKA (reference sequence). CDR3 region: CSAPDLRGSAFINNEQFF. CDR3 bases: TGCAGTGCCCCCGACCTTAGGGGGAGCGCGTTTATCAACAATGAGCAGTTCTTC.

In this sample, this clonotype turned up many times. The chain joins TRBV12-3 or TRBV12-4 to TRBJ2-1, with TRBD2 as a possible D gene (6 bases). The germline V and J ends were trimmed by 3 bases and 6 bases, with 12 bases remaining between them. This CDR3 spans 14 amino acids. CDR3 in amino acids: CASSFGGSGNEQFF. Written as DNA, the CDR3 is TGTGCCAGCAGTTTTGGAGGGTCGGGCAATGAGCAGTTCTTC.

Note on this clonotype: The junction differs from germline at one of its ends, possibly a read error. The V gene is TRBV2, the J gene TRBJ2-3; unclear D gene. Germline V gene data show CDR1 as SNHLY and CDR2 as FYNNEI. The CDR3 totals 11 residues. The CDR3 nucleotides read TGTGCCGGCAGTGAAGGAGATACGCAGTATTTT. Amino acids: CAGSEGDTQYF.